This passage covers 8 T cell receptor beta chains from one sample sequenced in a study of T-cell memory formation after mild COVID-19. TCRdb fed the 5' RACE reads into MiXCR, producing one record per CDR3 protein. The table lists 90,000 to 120,000 distinct CDR3 sequences, around 10% of them singletons. Source material: PBMCs or a T cell subset sorted from them (not recorded which). These TCRs come from a man aged 18 to 30 who had mild COVID-19 (a few samples of this study predate the infection). Cell type and time point are not known.

V and J are TRBV20-1 and TRBJ2-2, with 10 bases aligning to TRBD1. The CDR3 has 16 residues. Germline V gene lookup returns CDR1 DFQATT and CDR2 SNEGSKA (reference sequence). With V trimmed by 0 bases and J by 3 bases, 4 bases remained unmatched. CDR3 loop: CSARDLGQGDTGELFF. In nucleotides, the CDR3 is TGCAGTGCTAGAGATCTAGGACAGGGGGACACCGGGGAGCTGTTTTTT.

There are a few counts of this clonotype. This sequence joins TRBV6-1 and TRBJ2-5; unclear D gene. Germline V lookup: CDR1 MNHNS, CDR2 SASEGT. V lost 0 bases, J lost 2 bases, and 7 bases lay in between. The length of the CDR3 is 14 residues. This CDR3 is CASSEAVGQETQYF. In DNA, the CDR3 is TGTGCCAGCAGTGAAGCGGTCGGGCAAGAGACCCAGTACTTC.

The genes are TRBV7-2 and TRBJ1-2; 7 nucleotides match TRBD1. V dropped 0 bases and J dropped 0; count of bases not matched to a gene: 4. In germline, CDR1 is SGHTA, CDR2 FQGNSA. This CDR3 contains 16 residues. The CDR3 region has the DNA TGTGCCAGCAGCTTAGCGCCGCAGGGGGCTAACTATGGCTACACCTTC. Translating gives CASSLAPQGANYGYTF.

This clonotype was seen a handful of times. This chain connects TRBV7-3 to TRBJ2-1, with D tentatively TRBD2 (6 bases). V lost 0 bases and J lost 6, with 9 bases in between. Looked up from germline, CDR1 is SGHTA and CDR2 is FQGTGA. The CDR3 is 14 residues long. The CDR3 spells CASSLTWGGNEQFF. The CDR3 DNA sequence: TGTGCCAGCAGCTTAACGTGGGGAGGCAATGAGCAGTTCTTC.

This clonotype has a handful of counts. The CDR3 loop reads CASSSEEGQQETQYF. For the CDR3, the DNA is TGTGCCAGCAGCTCGGAGGAGGGGCAGCAGGAGACCCAGTACTTC. The chain carries TRBV5-4 and TRBJ2-5, with D possibly being TRBD2 (6 bases). Germline-derived CDR1 and CDR2 are SGHNT and YYREEE (reference sequence). Trimming took 3 bases from V and 5 from J, leaving 17 bases between them. The CDR3 length is 15 residues.

This clonotype was seen only a few times. The CDR3 DNA reads TGTGCCAGCAGTTGGGGCGGGGACTACGAGCAGTACGTC. Its translation: CASSWGGDYEQYV. The rearrangement uses TRBV12-3 or TRBV12-4 and TRBJ2-7, with D tentatively TRBD2 (6 bases). The CDR3 length is 13 residues. The V end was cut by 4 bases, the J end by 3 bases, with 10 bases between.

This clonotype was detected only a few times. The chain employs TRBV9 and TRBJ1-1; 11 bases are shared with TRBD1. The V gene's germline CDR1 is SGDLS and CDR2 YYNGEE. The CDR3 is 15 amino acids. J was trimmed by 1 base and V by 3 bases; bases with no gene match: 2. The CDR3 spells CASSEGTGGNTEAFF. The CDR3 coding sequence is TGTGCCAGCAGCGAGGGGACAGGGGGGAACACTGAAGCTTTCTTT.

J is TRBJ1-2 and V is TRBV3-1; 7 positions match TRBD1. From germline, CDR1 is LGHDT and CDR2 YNNKEL (reference sequence). CDR3 length: 13 residues. V lost 5 bases to trimming and J lost 6 bases; unmatched junction nucleotides: 6. The CDR3 nucleotides read TGTGCCAGCAGCGATACAGGGGTGAATGGCTACACCTTC. Translating it yields CASSDTGVNGYTF.